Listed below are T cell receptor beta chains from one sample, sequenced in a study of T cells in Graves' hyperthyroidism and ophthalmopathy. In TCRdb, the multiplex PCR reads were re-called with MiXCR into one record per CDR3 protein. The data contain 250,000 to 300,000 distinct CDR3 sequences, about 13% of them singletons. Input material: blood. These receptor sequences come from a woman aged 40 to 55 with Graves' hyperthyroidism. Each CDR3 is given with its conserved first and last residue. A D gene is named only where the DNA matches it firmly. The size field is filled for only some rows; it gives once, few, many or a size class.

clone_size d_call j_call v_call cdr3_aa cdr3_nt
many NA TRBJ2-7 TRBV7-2 CASSTRTGENYEQYF TGTGCCAGCAGCACTCGGACGGGGGAGAACTACGAGCAGTACTTC
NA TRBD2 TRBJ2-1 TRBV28 CASSSTALGGTSGTYEQFF TGTGCCAGCAGTTCCACAGCCCTCGGGGGGACTAGCGGGACCTATGAGCAGTTCTTC
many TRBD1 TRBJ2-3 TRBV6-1 CASSADREDTQYF TGTGCCAGCAGTGCCGACAGGGAAGATACGCAGTATTTT
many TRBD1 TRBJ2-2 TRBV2 CASTGTGDTGELFF TGTGCCAGCACCGGGACAGGGGACACCGGGGAGCTGTTTTTT
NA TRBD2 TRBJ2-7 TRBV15 CATSRDPSGRDEQYF TGTGCCACCAGCAGAGATCCTAGCGGGAGGGACGAGCAGTACTTC
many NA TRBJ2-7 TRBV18 CASSPRVDSSYEQYF TGTGCCAGCTCACCAAGGGTGGACAGCTCCTACGAGCAGTACTTC
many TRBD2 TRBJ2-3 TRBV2 CASSLAGGADTQYF TGTGCCAGCAGTCTGGCGGGAGGCGCAGATACGCAGTATTTT
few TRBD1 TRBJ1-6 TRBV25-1 CASRQTGENSPLHF TGTGCCAGCAGGCAGACAGGGGAAAATTCACCCCTCCACTTT
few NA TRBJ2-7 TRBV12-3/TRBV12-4 CASSPAGKLYEQYF TGTGCCAGCAGTCCGGCGGGAAAACTCTACGAGCAGTACTTC
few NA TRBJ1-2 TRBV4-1 CASSQGNSLYGYTF TGCGCCAGCAGCCAGGGAAACAGTCTCTATGGCTACACCTTC
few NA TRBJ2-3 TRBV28 CASRYFTDTQYF TGTGCCAGCAGATATTTCACAGATACGCAGTATTTT
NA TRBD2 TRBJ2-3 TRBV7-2 CASSLVGLGIADTQYF TGTGCCAGCAGCTTAGTCGGACTAGGTATCGCAGATACGCAGTATTTT